The clone carrying this T cell receptor (beta chain) was detected only once. This sample is drawn from a study of blood T cell repertoires in COVID-19. Study-wide background: Specimens from acute and convalescent COVID-19 originated in the United States, Italy and Spain. The analysed material was cDNA or gDNA that came from T cells, B-cell-depleted T cells, or PBMCs.

The V segment lost 3 bases and the J segment 5 bases; nucleotides outside the gene matches: 7. This CDR3 has 15 residues. CDR1 is SGHTA and CDR2 is FQGTGA in the germline V gene. Authors' analysis steps: Nucleated cell number was recorded as an estimate derived from reference gene primer amplification. Assay used: immunoSEQ multiplex PCR; TCRdb lists only in-frame clones, some missing. V and J calls and clone size are given by that table; D and trimming were obtained from the DNA. The sample lists approximately 170,000 clones; 86% were seen once. Seattle-derived patients entered the study during active infection and were followed longitudinally.

The chain links TRBV7-3 to TRBJ2-7; TRBD1 agrees at 10 bases. The sample was peripheral blood. The sequence derives from a woman in her sixties with COVID-19, enrolled during active disease. CDR3 in DNA: TGTGCCAGCAGCTTGGGGGACAGGGGAGGCGACGAGCAGTACTTC. Protein product: CASSLGDRGGDEQYF.